The present TCR beta chain was sequenced within a study of identical twins. General study results and limits: Surplus twin overlap in beta out-of-frame sequences was less pronounced. Cord blood beta clonotypes that were abundant carried fewer insertions, and memory repertoires showed no such trend.

Germline assignment: CDR1 MDHEN and CDR2 SYDVKM. Trimming removed 1 base from V and 2 bases from J; junction bases left unmatched: 5. CDR3 length: 15 residues. In its sample, this clonotype was seen a few times. Antigen: not known. TCRdb independently ran MiXCR on the 5' RACE reads; one entry per CDR3 protein. The repertoire holds fewer than 550,000 distinct CDR3 sequences, with roughly 15% as singletons. These sequences were also reported in another study, on yellow fever vaccine responses in identical twins. That report adds: Twins' vaccine T cell response reportedly gave the appearance of partial convergence and partial personalization.

The receptor was derived from a woman between 18 and 29 years old in good health. J is TRBJ2-7 and V is TRBV28; 7 bases agree with TRBD1. The sequencing input was CD4+ T cells sorted from blood. CDR3 nucleotides: TGTGCCAGCAGTTTATTGGGACAGCAGACCTACGAGCAGTACTTC. Protein sequence: CASSLLGQQTYEQYF.